This section outlines one T cell receptor beta chain sequence together with its context. Its antigen is not identified. The CDR3 extends over 14 amino acids. The ends were cut back, 2 bases at V and 1 base at J, with 6 bases in the middle. CDR1 SGHDT and CDR2 YYEEEE come from the germline V gene. The sample belongs to a study of molecular identifiers for immune sequencing clone quantification. At the level of the study: In replicates, RNA from 20,000 or 100,000 naive CD8 cells was split five ways, four sequenced.

Findings and limits, study-wide: Barcode-sharing identical TCR molecules could underestimate highly expanded clone sizes.

In TCRdb, the PCR reads were re-called with MiXCR into one record per CDR3 protein. The sample has 300,000 to 350,000 distinct CDR3 sequences, about 20% seen once. Specimen: naive CD8+ T cells from blood, with Jurkat cell RNA spiked in. The subset was: FACS-sorted CD8+CD4-CCR7+CD45RA+ naive T cells. This sequence joins TRBV5-6 and TRBJ2-2; D unclear. This receptor was identified in a human donor in good health. Some libraries in this study had Jurkat cell RNA spiked in. The CDR3: CASSFGRNTGELFF. CDR3 nucleotides: TGTGCCAGCAGCTTCGGCAGGAACACCGGGGAGCTGTTTTTT.